This TCR beta chain was recorded in a study of T-cell memory formation after mild COVID-19. Study background: Clustering of TCRs was largely donor specific.

The germline CDR1 and CDR2 sequences are ENHRY and SYGVKD. The CDR3 has 18 residues. The V and J ends lost 4 bases and 1 base, in that order; junction bases with no gene match: 10. Study-level findings and limits: Several responding clones turned up in pre-infection memory, indicating that cross-reactive memory may have taken part.

Sample barcodes and UMIs were carried by the TCR alpha and TCR beta cDNA libraries that 5'RACE generated with constant-segment primers. TCRdb called the 5' RACE reads again in MiXCR, with one record for every CDR3 protein. The data hold about 440,000 distinct CDR3 sequences, with roughly 20% observed a single time. This clonotype was seen more than once but under ten times. Its specificity is unknown. The chain combines TRBV10-3 with TRBJ2-2; TRBD2 agrees at 9 bases. This sequence originates from an adult woman who had mild COVID-19 (a few samples of this study predate the infection). Cell type and time point are not known. The sequenced sample consisted of PBMCs or a T cell subset sorted from them (not recorded which). CDR3 DNA: TGTGCCATCAGTGTTGGAATAGCGGGGGAGCAGAACACCGGGGAGCTGTTTTTT. It translates to CAISVGIAGEQNTGELFF.